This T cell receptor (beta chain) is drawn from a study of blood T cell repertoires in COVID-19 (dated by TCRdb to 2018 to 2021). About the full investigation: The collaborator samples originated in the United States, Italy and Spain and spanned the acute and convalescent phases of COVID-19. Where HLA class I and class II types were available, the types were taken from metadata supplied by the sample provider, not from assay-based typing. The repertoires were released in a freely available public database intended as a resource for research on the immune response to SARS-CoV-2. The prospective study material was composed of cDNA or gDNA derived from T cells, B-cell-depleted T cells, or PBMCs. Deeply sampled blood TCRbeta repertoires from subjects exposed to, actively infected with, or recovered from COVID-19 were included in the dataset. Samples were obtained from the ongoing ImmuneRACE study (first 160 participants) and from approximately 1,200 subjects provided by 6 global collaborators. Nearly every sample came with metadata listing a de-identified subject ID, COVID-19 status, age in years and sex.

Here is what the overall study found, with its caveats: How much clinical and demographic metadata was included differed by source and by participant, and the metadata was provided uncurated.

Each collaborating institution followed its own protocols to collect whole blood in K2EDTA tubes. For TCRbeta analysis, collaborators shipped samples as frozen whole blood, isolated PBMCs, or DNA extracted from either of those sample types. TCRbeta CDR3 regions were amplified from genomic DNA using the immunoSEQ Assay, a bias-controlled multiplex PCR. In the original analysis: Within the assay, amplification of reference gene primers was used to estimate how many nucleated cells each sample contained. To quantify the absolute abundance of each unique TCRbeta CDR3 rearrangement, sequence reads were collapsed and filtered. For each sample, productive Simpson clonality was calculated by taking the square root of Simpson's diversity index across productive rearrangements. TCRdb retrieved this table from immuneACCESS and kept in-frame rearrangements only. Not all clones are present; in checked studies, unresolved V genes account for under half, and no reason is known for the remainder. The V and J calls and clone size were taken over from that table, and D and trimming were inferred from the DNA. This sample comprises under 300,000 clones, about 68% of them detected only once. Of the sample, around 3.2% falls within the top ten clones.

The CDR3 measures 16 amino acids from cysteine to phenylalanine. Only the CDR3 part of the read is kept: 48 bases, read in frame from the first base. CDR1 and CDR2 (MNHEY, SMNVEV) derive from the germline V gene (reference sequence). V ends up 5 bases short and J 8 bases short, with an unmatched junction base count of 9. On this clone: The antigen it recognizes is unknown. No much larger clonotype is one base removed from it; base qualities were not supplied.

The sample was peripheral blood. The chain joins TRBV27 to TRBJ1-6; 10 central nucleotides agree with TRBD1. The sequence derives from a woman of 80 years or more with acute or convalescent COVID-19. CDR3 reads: CASSRWTGGIDSPLHF. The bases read TGTGCCAGCAGTCGGTGGACAGGGGGAATTGATTCACCCCTCCACTTT.